The T cell receptor beta chain described here comes from a study of T cell repertoires in cytomegalovirus infection. About the study: HLA-C-restricted CMV epitopes, recently identified, and well-studied HLA-B-restricted ones were used by the study.

TCRdb passed the reads through MiXCR, listing each CDR3 protein once. The profile covers some 900,000 distinct CDR3 sequences, with 30% to 35% appearing a single time and roughly 12% taken by the ten largest. CDR1 and CDR2 from the germline V gene are MNHEY and SVGEGT. The CDR3 length is 13 residues. The V end was cut by 2 bases, the J end by 4 bases, with 8 bases between. To note about this clonotype: Its antigen is still unknown.

This sequence was found in a human donor in good health (CMV status not recorded). Some clones in this sample may be carry-over from other donors' samples. Here the sequenced sample was cultured CD8+ T cells from PBMCs, taken from culture after CMV antigen stimulation. The chain links TRBV6-2 or TRBV6-3 to TRBJ2-5; D gene unclear. The CDR3 DNA is TGTGCCAGCAGTTACGGTGACGGAGAGACCCAGTACTTC. Its protein is CASSYGDGETQYF.